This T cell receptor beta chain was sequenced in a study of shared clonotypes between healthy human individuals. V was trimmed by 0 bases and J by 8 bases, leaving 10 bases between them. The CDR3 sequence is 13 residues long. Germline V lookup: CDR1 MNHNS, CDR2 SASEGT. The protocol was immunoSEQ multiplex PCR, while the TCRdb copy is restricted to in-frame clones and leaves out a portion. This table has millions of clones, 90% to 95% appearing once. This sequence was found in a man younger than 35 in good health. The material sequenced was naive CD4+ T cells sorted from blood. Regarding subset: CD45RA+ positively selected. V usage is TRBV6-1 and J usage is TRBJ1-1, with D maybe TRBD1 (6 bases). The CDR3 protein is CASSEALGQEAFF. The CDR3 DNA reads TGTGCCAGCAGTGAAGCACTTGGACAGGAAGCTTTCTTT.